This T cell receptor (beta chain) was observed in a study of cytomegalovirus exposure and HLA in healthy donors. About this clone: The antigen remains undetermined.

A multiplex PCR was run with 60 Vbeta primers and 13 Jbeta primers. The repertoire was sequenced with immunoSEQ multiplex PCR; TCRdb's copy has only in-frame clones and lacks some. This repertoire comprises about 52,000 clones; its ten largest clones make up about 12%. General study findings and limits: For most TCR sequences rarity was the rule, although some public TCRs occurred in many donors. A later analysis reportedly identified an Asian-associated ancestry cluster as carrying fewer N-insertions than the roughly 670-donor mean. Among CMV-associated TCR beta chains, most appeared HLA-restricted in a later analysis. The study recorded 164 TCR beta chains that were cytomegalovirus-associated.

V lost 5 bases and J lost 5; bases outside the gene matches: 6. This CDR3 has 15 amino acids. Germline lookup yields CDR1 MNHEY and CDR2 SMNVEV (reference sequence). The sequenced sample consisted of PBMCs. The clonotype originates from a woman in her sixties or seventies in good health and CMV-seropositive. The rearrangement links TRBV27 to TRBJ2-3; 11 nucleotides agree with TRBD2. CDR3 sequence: CASSSSGGAVDTQYF. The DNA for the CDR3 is TGTGCCAGCAGTAGTAGCGGGGGGGCCGTAGATACGCAGTATTTT.